Listed here is a single TCR beta chain. These data are taken from a study of blood T cell repertoires in COVID-19. As for the study in general: T cells, B-cell-depleted T cells, or PBMCs provided the cDNA or gDNA that served as material.

Profiled with immunoSEQ multiplex PCR; TCRdb holds only in-frame clones, not every one. The sample has 99,000 or so clones; over 80% are singletons. The germline CDR1 and CDR2 sequences are SGHDT and YYEEEE. The CDR3 contains 13 residues. Trimming stripped 3 bases from V and 7 bases from J, with 10 bases between. This TCR was sampled from a man over 45 with acute or convalescent COVID-19. V is TRBV5-6 and J is TRBJ1-4; D remains ambiguous. The sample consisted of peripheral blood. CDR3 amino acids: CASSSEPGEKLFF. DNA of the CDR3: TGTGCCAGCAGCTCCGAACCGGGTGAAAAACTGTTTTTT.